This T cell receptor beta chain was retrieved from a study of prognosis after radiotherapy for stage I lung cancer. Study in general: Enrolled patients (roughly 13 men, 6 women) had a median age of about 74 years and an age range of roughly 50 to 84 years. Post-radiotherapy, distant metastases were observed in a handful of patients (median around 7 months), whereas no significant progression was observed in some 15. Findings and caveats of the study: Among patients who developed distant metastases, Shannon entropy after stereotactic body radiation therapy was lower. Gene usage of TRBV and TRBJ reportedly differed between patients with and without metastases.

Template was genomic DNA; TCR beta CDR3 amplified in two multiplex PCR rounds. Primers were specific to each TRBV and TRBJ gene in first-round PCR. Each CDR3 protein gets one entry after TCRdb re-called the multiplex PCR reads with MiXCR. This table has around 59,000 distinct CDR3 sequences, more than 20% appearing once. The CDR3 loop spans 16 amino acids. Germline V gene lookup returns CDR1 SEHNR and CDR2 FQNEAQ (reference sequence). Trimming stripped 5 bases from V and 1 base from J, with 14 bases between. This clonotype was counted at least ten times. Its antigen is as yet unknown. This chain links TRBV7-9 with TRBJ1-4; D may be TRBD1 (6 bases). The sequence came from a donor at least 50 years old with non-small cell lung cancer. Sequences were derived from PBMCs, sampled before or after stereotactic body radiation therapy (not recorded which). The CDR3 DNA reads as TGTGCCAGCAGCGCACACCTACAGGGAACTAATGAAAAACTGTTTTTT. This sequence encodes CASSAHLQGTNEKLFF.